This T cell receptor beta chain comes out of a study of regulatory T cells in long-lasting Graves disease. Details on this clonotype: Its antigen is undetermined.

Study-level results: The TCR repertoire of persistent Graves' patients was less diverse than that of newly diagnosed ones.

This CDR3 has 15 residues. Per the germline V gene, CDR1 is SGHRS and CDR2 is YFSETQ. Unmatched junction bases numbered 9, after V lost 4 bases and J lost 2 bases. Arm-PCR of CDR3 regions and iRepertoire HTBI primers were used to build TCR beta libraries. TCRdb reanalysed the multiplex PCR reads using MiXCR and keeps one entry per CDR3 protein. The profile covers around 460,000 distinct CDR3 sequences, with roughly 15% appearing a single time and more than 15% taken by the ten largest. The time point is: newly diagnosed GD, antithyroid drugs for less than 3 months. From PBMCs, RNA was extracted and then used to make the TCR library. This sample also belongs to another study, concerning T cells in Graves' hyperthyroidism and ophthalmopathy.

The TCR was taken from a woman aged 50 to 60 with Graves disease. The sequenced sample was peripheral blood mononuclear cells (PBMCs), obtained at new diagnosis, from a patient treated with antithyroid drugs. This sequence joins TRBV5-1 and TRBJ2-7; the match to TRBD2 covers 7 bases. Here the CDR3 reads CASSPGTTLTYEQYF. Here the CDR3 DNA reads TGCGCCAGCAGCCCCGGGACTACCCTAACCTACGAGCAGTACTTC.